The rows below give T cell receptor beta chains drawn from one sample of a study of cytomegalovirus exposure and HLA in healthy donors. The method was immunoSEQ multiplex PCR; TCRdb's version includes in-frame clones alone and lacks a portion of them. In the table there are about 120,000 clones, 76% of which are singletons. Sequences were obtained from PBMCs. These receptors all come from a man aged 50 to 59 in good health and CMV-seropositive. CDR3s leave out the opening cysteine and the closing phenylalanine or tryptophan. The order of the fields is clone size, J gene, V gene, CDR3 protein. Some rows have no size entry. The others give once, few or many, or a class for an expanded clone.

>NA|TRBJ2-2|TRBV6-1
ASSQGQGSTGELF
>once|TRBJ1-1|TRBV6-5
ASSEIMNTEAF
>NA|TRBJ2-3|TRBV7-7
ASSSSSGSTDTQY
>NA|TRBJ1-5|TRBV7-2
ASSLDGTGRNQPQH
>few|TRBJ1-4|TRBV6-6
ASRTGNQEKLF
>NA|TRBJ1-1|TRBV25-1
ASRPGPWTGFDTEAF
>NA|TRBJ1-6|TRBV10-1
ASSTPTGGGSHNSPLH
>few|TRBJ1-2|TRBV5-6
ASSLAVGEAEIYGYT
>NA|TRBJ2-5|TRBV11-2
ASSAGAGGGETQY
>NA|TRBJ2-1|TRBV27
ASSSFWGLTNEQF
>NA|TRBJ1-1|TRBV6-1
ASTTGTETTEAF
>once|TRBJ2-5|TRBV15
ATSRVEAGRGETQY
>NA|TRBJ1-2|TRBV7-9
SSSQGGYGYT
>NA|TRBJ2-5|TRBV29-1
SANRGEETQY
>NA|TRBJ2-5|TRBV7-6
ASSLDFRGVTQY
>NA|TRBJ2-7|TRBV9
ASTPGTGTYEQY
>NA|TRBJ1-5|TRBV6-5
ASSTGINQPQH
>once|TRBJ1-1|TRBV5-1
ASSYTLNTEAF
>NA|TRBJ1-1|TRBV27
ASSLQGSATEAF
>NA|TRBJ2-1|TRBV29-1
SVEDRDRGSNEQF
>NA|TRBJ2-5|TRBV28
ASSLVLGQIGETQY
>NA|TRBJ1-2|TRBV7-2
ASSLDSGREGYT
>NA|TRBJ1-1|TRBV19
ASSDRQMNTEAF